The 10 T cell receptor beta chains below come from one sample, sequenced in a study of blood T cells in healthy people across ages (dated by TCRdb to about 2015). Libraries were made using 5' RACE. The sequencer was an Illumina HiSeq 2500. A second roughly 7 to 12 cycle PCR used a sample-barcoded 5' primer and a J-beta primer mix. The public reads were run again by TCRdb, first through fastp at Q25 and then through MiXCR, and only productive beta chains were kept. Rows are combined by CDR3 protein, so each entry shows the most common genes and DNA. The sample contains some 290,000 distinct CDR3 sequences, around 27% of them found a single time. The ten largest clones add up to roughly 28% of the sample. The sequencing sample was made of blood. Source of these receptors: a woman in her seventies in good health.

The J gene is TRBJ1-1, the V gene TRBV29-1; the match to TRBD1 covers 7 bases. The V and J ends lost 2 bases and 4 bases, in that order; junction bases with no gene match: 1. Germline V gene data show CDR1 as SQVTM and CDR2 as ANQGSEA. The CDR3 is 12 residues long. Here the CDR3 DNA reads TGCAGCGTTGAACAGGGGGGCACTGAAGCTTTCTTT. Protein sequence: CSVEQGGTEAFF.

J is TRBJ1-4 and V is TRBV2; D is ambiguous. Germline CDR1 is SNHLY and CDR2 is FYNNEI. Trimming cost V 0 bases and J 8 bases, with 16 bases left between them. CDR3 size: 16 residues. Here the CDR3 reads CASSEAGGGLREKLFF. CDR3 sequence (DNA): TGTGCCAGCAGTGAAGCGGGCGGCGGCCTTCGGGAAAAACTGTTTTTT.

The gene calls are TRBV5-1 and TRBJ1-4, with 8 bases matching TRBD1. Looked up from germline, CDR1 is SGHRS and CDR2 is YFSETQ. The CDR3 is 15 amino acids. Trimming took 3 bases from V and 6 from J; bases not matched to a gene: 7. CDR3 in amino acids: CASSSAGGWDEKLFF. The DNA of the CDR3 is TGCGCCAGCAGCTCGGCAGGGGGCTGGGATGAAAAACTGTTTTTT.

The rearrangement links TRBV27 to TRBJ1-1, with D hard to call. The CDR3 has 13 residues. Trimming cost V 4 bases and J 0 bases, with 6 bases left between them. Germline CDR1 reads MNHEY; CDR2 reads SMNVEV (reference sequence). CDR3 nucleotide sequence: TGTGCCAGCAGTTCTGGAGTGAACACTGAAGCTTTCTTT. Protein: CASSSGVNTEAFF.

The V and J genes are TRBV11-2 and TRBJ2-2; weak D call: TRBD1 (6 bases). Germline V gene data show CDR1 as SGHAT and CDR2 as FQNNGV. The CDR3 contains 18 residues. V lost 0 bases, J lost 0 bases, and 14 bases lay in between. The chain's CDR3 is CASSLEGAQRSNTGELFF. CDR3 DNA: TGTGCCAGCAGCTTAGAGGGGGCACAGAGGTCGAACACCGGGGAGCTGTTTTTT.

The chain employs TRBV15 and TRBJ2-1; 10 bases map to TRBD2. V shed 5 bases and J 5 bases; nucleotides not matched to a gene: 6. The CDR3 is made up of 15 amino acids. Germline-derived CDR1 and CDR2 are LNHNV and YYDKDF (reference sequence). This CDR3 reads CATSPRTSGNNEQFF. Written as DNA, the CDR3 is TGTGCCACCAGCCCTCGGACTAGCGGAAACAATGAGCAGTTCTTC.

In regard to this clonotype: Since a much larger clone is just one base distant, this may be a read error. The gene calls are TRBV4-3 and TRBJ2-5; D is unresolved. V lost 0 bases and J 3 bases, leaving 11 bases between the germline ends. CDR3 length equals 15 residues. CDR1 is LGHNA, CDR2 YSLEER, per germline. The CDR3 region is CASSQDLRPEETQYF. The CDR3 DNA follows: TGCGCCAGCAGCCAAGATCTGAGACCGGAAGAGACCCAGTACTTC.

This rearrangement joins TRBV5-1 to TRBJ1-5; tentative D call: TRBD1 (5 bases). Germline V CDR1 and CDR2: SGHRS, YFSETQ. The CDR3 totals 14 residues. The V gene lost 1 base and the J gene lost 6 bases, with 11 bases spanning the gap. Written as DNA, the CDR3 is TGCGCCAGCAGCTTGCCCGGCCAGGGTCAGCCCCAGCATTTT. It translates to CASSLPGQGQPQHF.

This clonotype was recorded a few times. V is TRBV20-1 and J is TRBJ2-3, with 12 bases lining up with TRBD2. CDR3 length equals 15 residues. CDR1 and CDR2 (germline): DFQATT, SNEGSKA (reference sequence). After removal of 5 bases from V and 8 bases from J, the junction contained 11 bases not matched to a gene. The CDR3 is CSAPQKTSGRGTQYF. The CDR3 DNA reads TGCAGTGCTCCACAAAAGACTAGCGGGAGAGGTACGCAGTATTTT.

This clonotype has more than one count but fewer than ten. The J gene is TRBJ1-6, the V gene TRBV7-8; no clear D. The CDR3 is 13 amino acids. Deletions cut 8 bases from V and 7 bases from J, with 12 bases between. CDR1 is SGHVS and CDR2 is FQNEAQ in the germline V gene. The CDR3 sequence: CASWTGTNSPLHF. The CDR3 bases are TGTGCCAGCTGGACCGGAACCAATTCACCCCTCCACTTT.